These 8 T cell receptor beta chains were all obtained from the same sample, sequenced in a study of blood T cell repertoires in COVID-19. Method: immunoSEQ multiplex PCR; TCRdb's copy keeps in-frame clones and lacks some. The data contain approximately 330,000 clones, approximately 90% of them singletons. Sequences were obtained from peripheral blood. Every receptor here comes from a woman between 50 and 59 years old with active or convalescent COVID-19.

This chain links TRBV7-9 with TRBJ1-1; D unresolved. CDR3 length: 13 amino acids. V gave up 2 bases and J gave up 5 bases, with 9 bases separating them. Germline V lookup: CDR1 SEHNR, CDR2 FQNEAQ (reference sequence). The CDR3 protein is CASSLTPLTEAFF. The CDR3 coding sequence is TGTGCCAGCAGCTTAACTCCCCTGACTGAAGCTTTCTTT.

The CDR3 DNA follows: TGTGCCAGTAGTATGGCGGGTGAAGCTTTCTTT. Its protein is CASSMAGEAFF. This rearrangement joins TRBV19 to TRBJ1-1; D call uncertain. Trimming took off 3 bases at V and 7 bases at J, with 6 bases between the two ends. Germline CDR1 is LNHDA and CDR2 is SQIVND (reference sequence). The CDR3 is made up of 11 amino acids.

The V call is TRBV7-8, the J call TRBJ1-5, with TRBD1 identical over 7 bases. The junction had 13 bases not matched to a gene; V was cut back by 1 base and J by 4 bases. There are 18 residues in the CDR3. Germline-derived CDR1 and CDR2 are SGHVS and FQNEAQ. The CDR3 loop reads CASSLEGAGTTGNQPQHF. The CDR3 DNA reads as TGTGCCAGCAGCTTAGAGGGGGCAGGTACCACGGGGAATCAGCCCCAGCATTTT.

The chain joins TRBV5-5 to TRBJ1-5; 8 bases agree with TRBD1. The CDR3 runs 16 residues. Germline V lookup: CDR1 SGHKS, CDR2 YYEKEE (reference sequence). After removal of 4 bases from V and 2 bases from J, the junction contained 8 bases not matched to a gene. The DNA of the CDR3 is TGTGCCAGCAGCGCCGGACAGGGATGGCGCAATCAGCCCCAGCATTTT. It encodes CASSAGQGWRNQPQHF. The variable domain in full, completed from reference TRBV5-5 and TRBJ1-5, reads DAGVTQSPTHLIKTRGQQVTLRCSPISGHKSVSWYQQVLGQGPQFIFQYYEKEERGRGNFPDRFSARQFPNYSSELNVNALLLGDSALYLCASSAGQGWRNQPQHFGDGTRLSIL.

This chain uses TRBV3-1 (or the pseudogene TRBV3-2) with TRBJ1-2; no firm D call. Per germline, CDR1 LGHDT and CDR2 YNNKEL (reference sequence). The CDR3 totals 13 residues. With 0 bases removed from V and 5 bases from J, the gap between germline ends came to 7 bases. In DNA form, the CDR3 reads TGTGCCAGCAGCCAAGATATGTTTTATGGCTACACCTTC. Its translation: CASSQDMFYGYTF.

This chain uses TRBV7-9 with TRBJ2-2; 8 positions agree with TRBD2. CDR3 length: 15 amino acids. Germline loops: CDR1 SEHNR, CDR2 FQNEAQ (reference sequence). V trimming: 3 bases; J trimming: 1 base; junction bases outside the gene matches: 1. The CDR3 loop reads CASSFAGGNTGELFF. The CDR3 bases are TGTGCCAGCAGCTTTGCGGGAGGGAACACCGGGGAGCTGTTTTTT.

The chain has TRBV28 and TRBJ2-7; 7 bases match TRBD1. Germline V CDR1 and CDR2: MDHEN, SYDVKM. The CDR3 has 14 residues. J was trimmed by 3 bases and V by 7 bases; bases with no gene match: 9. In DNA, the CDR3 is TGTGCCAGCACCCCGGGGACAGAAAACTACGAGCAGTACTTC. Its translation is CASTPGTENYEQYF.

The CDR3 reads CSVDPWGVEAFF. CDR3 sequence (DNA): TGCAGCGTGGATCCGTGGGGGGTAGAAGCTTTCTTT. V gene TRBV29-1 combines with J gene TRBJ1-1; a possible D gene is TRBD1 (5 bases). Germline loops: CDR1 SQVTM, CDR2 ANQGSEA. The V gene lost 6 bases and the J gene lost 8 bases, with 16 bases spanning the gap. The CDR3 consists of 12 residues.